The 21 T cell receptor beta chains below were found in one sample sequenced in a study of blood T cells in healthy people across ages. With a J-beta primer mix and a sample-barcoded 5' primer, a second PCR ran about 6 to 11 cycles. TCRdb passed the 5' RACE reads through MiXCR, listing each CDR3 protein once. The table shows 700,000 or so distinct CDR3 sequences, with over 20% occurring only once. The sample taken for sequencing was blood. The receptors derive from a man aged 65 to 85 in good health.

In its sample, this clonotype was seen a few times. The rearrangement links TRBV7-2 to TRBJ2-1; 7 nucleotides line up with TRBD2. The junction had 5 bases not matched to a gene; V was cut back by 3 bases and J by 9 bases. CDR3 length: 13 residues. Germline loops: CDR1 SGHTA, CDR2 FQGNSA. CDR3 bases: TGTACCAGCAGCTTGGCCTTAGCGGGTGAGCAGTTCTTC. It encodes CTSSLALAGEQFF.

Written as DNA, the CDR3 is TGCAGTGCTAGATCCCACGGACTAGCGGGGCTCACAGATACGCAGTATTTT. Residues: CSARSHGLAGLTDTQYF. V gene TRBV20-1 combines with J gene TRBJ2-3; 12 nucleotides line up with TRBD2. Germline CDR1 reads DFQATT; CDR2 reads SNEGSKA (reference sequence). CDR3 size: 17 residues. The V gene end was trimmed by 2 bases and the J gene end by 2 bases; junction bases not matched to a gene: 8.

This sequence joins TRBV29-1 and TRBJ1-2, with D uncertain. V was cut by 6 bases and J by 0 bases, with 14 bases left in between. The V gene's germline CDR1 is SQVTM and CDR2 ANQGSEA. This CDR3 has 14 residues. The CDR3 DNA follows: TGCAGCGTCCAACCACACGGGGCTAACTATGGCTACACCTTC. As protein: CSVQPHGANYGYTF.

This clonotype was counted a few times. The CDR3 DNA is TGTGCCAGCAGTTACTCCGACAGGGGCTGGAAAGATACGCAGTATTTT. This translates into CASSYSDRGWKDTQYF. The chain combines TRBV6-6 with TRBJ2-3; 8 nucleotides align to TRBD1. Germline V gene data show CDR1 as MNHNY and CDR2 as SVGAGI (reference sequence). The CDR3 is made up of 16 amino acids. V lost 0 bases and J lost 5; bases outside the gene matches: 7.

This clonotype has just a few counts. The V and J genes are TRBV10-3 and TRBJ2-3; D is unclear. Germline lookup yields CDR1 ENHRY and CDR2 SYGVKD. With 6 bases removed from V and 2 bases from J, the gap between germline ends came to 9 bases. The CDR3 contains 13 residues. CDR3: CAIRDPFTDTQYF. As DNA, the CDR3 is TGTGCCATCAGGGATCCTTTCACAGATACGCAGTATTTT.

On this clonotype: Being one base from a much bigger clone, this may be a read error. This chain connects TRBV6-4 to TRBJ1-1; D not resolved. Trimming removed 4 bases from V and 2 bases from J, with 14 bases in between. This CDR3 contains 15 residues. Germline lookup yields CDR1 MRHNA and CDR2 SNTAGT. CDR3 loop: CASSGGREGNTEAFF. As DNA, the CDR3 is TGTGCCAGCAGTGGCGGGCGGGAGGGTAACACTGAAGCTTTCTTT.

This clonotype was detected once. The conserved phenylalanine or tryptophan normally closing the CDR3 is absent here, so this likely arose from a read error. The DNA is omitted, as the CDR3 cannot be located on it reliably, and the CDR3 follows TCRdb's listing. The V gene is TRBV12-3 or TRBV12-4, the J gene TRBJ2-3; whether TRBD2, the table's D call, matches the DNA was not checked. The CDR3 adds up to 15 amino acids, both ends counted. The CDR3 sequence: CASTPSSGGSDAQYS.

V gene TRBV29-1 combines with J gene TRBJ1-2; D is unclear. Germline values: CDR1 SQVTM, CDR2 ANQGSEA. The CDR3 is 10 residues long. V lost 3 bases and J lost 8, with 7 bases in between. This chain's CDR3 is CSVDLGGYTF. The DNA of the CDR3 is TGCAGCGTTGATTTGGGGGGCTACACCTTC.

This clonotype was counted a few times. The chain carries TRBV15 and TRBJ1-4; D not certain. The germline CDR1 and CDR2 sequences are LNHNV and YYDKDF (reference sequence). This CDR3 spans 15 amino acids. V shed 0 bases and J shed 5 bases, with 10 bases lying between them. The CDR3 bases are TGTGCCACCAGCAGAGACCGGCCGGGGAATGAAAAACTGTTTTTT. Translating it yields CATSRDRPGNEKLFF.

The rearrangement uses TRBV5-1 and TRBJ2-5; 12 bases fit TRBD2. The CDR3 contains 16 residues. The V and J ends lost 3 bases and 2 bases, in that order; junction bases with no gene match: 5. Per germline, CDR1 SGHRS and CDR2 YFSETQ. In DNA, the CDR3 is TGCGCCAGCAGCTGGACTAGCGGGACCTCTCAAGAGACCCAGTACTTC. Its protein is CASSWTSGTSQETQYF.

The chain recombines TRBV20-1 with TRBJ1-3; D is undetermined. Trimming shortened V by 0 bases and J by 2 bases, and 8 bases separated the two germline ends. Germline values: CDR1 DFQATT, CDR2 SNEGSKA (reference sequence). The CDR3 length is 14 residues. The DNA for the CDR3 is TGCAGTGCTAGAGAGAGGACTGCTGGAAACACCATATATTTT. It translates to CSARERTAGNTIYF.

This clonotype was found many times. The rearrangement joins TRBV10-3 to TRBJ1-4; D is unresolved. CDR1 ENHRY and CDR2 SYGVKD come from the germline V gene. CDR3 size: 14 residues. The V and J ends lost 3 bases and 8 bases respectively, with 13 bases between them. CDR3 in amino acids: CAISDSNVKEKLFF. The DNA for the CDR3 is TGTGCCATCAGTGATTCGAACGTGAAGGAAAAACTGTTTTTT.

This clonotype was seen only a few times. The V and J genes are TRBV18 and TRBJ2-2; 7 nucleotides match TRBD1. Trimming at V came to 5 bases and at J to 1 base, leaving 7 bases not matched to a gene. This CDR3 contains 16 residues. Germline V gene data show CDR1 as KGHSH and CDR2 as LQKENI. The chain's CDR3 is CASSNSRDRNTGELFF. The CDR3 nucleotides are TGTGCCAGCTCAAACAGCCGGGACAGGAACACCGGGGAGCTGTTTTTT.

The chain joins TRBV6-4 to TRBJ2-4; 14 bases align to TRBD2. CDR3 size: 16 residues. From germline, CDR1 is MRHNA and CDR2 SNTAGT. With V trimmed by 8 bases and J by 8 bases, 11 bases remained unmatched. CDR3 region: CASDPGTSGGVDIQYF. The CDR3 DNA follows: TGTGCCAGCGATCCAGGGACTAGCGGGGGCGTGGACATTCAGTACTTC.

This clonotype was seen a few times. The gene calls are TRBV10-2 and TRBJ2-1, with D maybe TRBD2 (5 bases). Per the germline V gene, CDR1 is WSHSY and CDR2 is SAAADI. There are 14 residues in the CDR3. Trimming left V 3 bases short and J 7 bases short, with 13 bases between. CDR3 sequence: CASSDPGKRNEQFF. The CDR3 region has the DNA TGCGCCAGCAGTGACCCGGGGAAGCGGAATGAGCAGTTCTTC.

This clonotype was detected only a few times. This may be a read error, as it is one base from a much larger clone. J is TRBJ1-5 and V is TRBV27; D not certain. The CDR3 has 16 residues. Germline V gene sequence: CDR1 MNHEY, CDR2 SMNVEV (reference sequence). The V end was cut by 2 bases, the J end by 0 bases, with 11 bases between. DNA for the CDR3: TGTGCCAGCAGTTTAATGTCGGGGAATAGCAATCAGCCCCAGCATTTT. Its translation: CASSLMSGNSNQPQHF.

By share of the sample, this clonotype is hyperexpanded (1% or more). The chain uses TRBV14 and TRBJ2-3; D gene ambiguous. Between the trimmed V and J ends, which lost 0 bases and 8 bases, there was a span of 6 bases. This CDR3 is built from 12 residues. Germline V gene sequence: CDR1 SGHDN, CDR2 FVKESK. CDR3 sequence reads: CASSQDRITQYF. The CDR3, as DNA: TGTGCCAGCAGCCAAGACAGGATTACGCAGTATTTT.

The V and J genes are TRBV6-5 and TRBJ2-4; D ambiguous. V lost 2 bases to trimming and J lost 6 bases, with 8 bases between them. The CDR3 is 13 residues long. CDR1 MNHEY and CDR2 SVGAGI come from the germline V gene. CDR3 nucleotide sequence: TGTGCCAGCAGTTACAAACTAAGAAACATTCAGTACTTC. Encoded protein: CASSYKLRNIQYF.

The rearrangement links TRBV6-6 to TRBJ1-1; 8 bases align to TRBD1. Per the germline V gene, CDR1 is MNHNY and CDR2 is SVGAGI (reference sequence). V was clipped by 4 bases and J by 1 base; unmatched bases: 5. CDR3 size: 15 residues. The CDR3 DNA reads as TGTGCCAGCAGTTCCGAGGGACAGGAGAACACTGAAGCTTTCTTT. Its translation: CASSSEGQENTEAFF.

On this clonotype: At one end the junction does not follow the germline gene, possibly because of a read error. This rearrangement joins TRBV12-3 or TRBV12-4 to TRBJ2-3; a possible D gene is TRBD1 (6 bases). The length of the CDR3 is 13 residues. The CDR3 loop reads CASSLGGFDAQYF. Here the CDR3 DNA reads TGTGCCAGCAGCTTAGGGGGATTTGATGCGCAGTATTTT.

This clonotype was counted a few times. This chain connects TRBV2 to TRBJ1-2, with 7 bases aligning to TRBD1. CDR1 and CDR2 (germline): SNHLY, FYNNEI. V lost 0 bases and J lost 4; bases outside the gene matches: 14. This CDR3 spans 18 amino acids. The CDR3 spells CASSEALRPQGGPYGYTF. The DNA for the CDR3 is TGTGCCAGCAGTGAAGCCCTTCGACCCCAAGGGGGCCCCTATGGCTACACCTTC.